This TCR beta chain was documented in a study of T cell changes during pregnancy in multiple sclerosis. The protocol was immunoSEQ multiplex PCR, while the TCRdb copy is restricted to in-frame clones and leaves out a portion. Of some 110,000 clones listed, roughly 92% are singletons. With V trimmed by 3 bases and J by 3 bases, 6 bases remained unmatched. Germline CDR1 is SGDLS and CDR2 is YYNGEE. The CDR3 has 15 amino acids. The source of this sequence is a female donor with multiple sclerosis, enrolled in a pregnancy study. The sample consisted of peripheral blood, taken in the third trimester of pregnancy. J is TRBJ2-5 and V is TRBV9; 9 positions match TRBD1. The CDR3 bases are TGTGCCAGCAGCGAGATTAGACAGGGGGAAGAGACCCAGTACTTC. Its protein is CASSEIRQGEETQYF.